This is a list of T cell receptor beta chains from one sample in a study of blood T cell repertoires in COVID-19. Sequencing used immunoSEQ multiplex PCR; TCRdb keeps in-frame clones, though not all of them. The table has more than 150,000 clones, around four fifths seen once. The specimen was peripheral blood. These receptors all come from a woman aged 55-75 years with acute or convalescent COVID-19. The CDR3 runs from the conserved cysteine through the conserved F or W. The D gene is left open where the match is weak. Size is stated for part of the rows, as once, few or many counts, or as a class when the clone is expanded.

cdr3_aa cdr3_nt v_call clone_size j_call d_call
CASSSQGTSGYGYTF TGTGCCAGCAGCTCCCAGGGGACCTCCGGCTATGGCTACACCTTC TRBV7-2 . TRBJ1-2 .
CASSLTGDEQYF TGTGCCAGCAGCCTCACGGGGGACGAGCAGTACTTC TRBV7-2 few TRBJ2-7 .
CASSQSSGGLNEQFF TGTGCCAGCAGCCAGTCTAGCGGGGGGCTGAATGAGCAGTTCTTC TRBV14 . TRBJ2-1 TRBD2
CSVAIGSTGVEKLFF TGCAGCGTTGCTATTGGGTCGACAGGGGTTGAAAAACTGTTTTTT TRBV29-1 . TRBJ1-4 TRBD1
CASSLAGTAGVSEQFF TGCGCCAGCAGCCTGGCCGGCACAGCCGGGGTATCGGAGCAGTTCTTC TRBV5-1 . TRBJ2-1 .
CAISEQGDGELFF TGTGCCATCAGTGAGCAGGGGGACGGGGAGCTGTTTTTT TRBV10-3 . TRBJ2-2 TRBD1
CASSSTAGRETEAFF TGCGCCAGCAGTTCAACCGCCGGGCGGGAGACTGAAGCTTTCTTT TRBV5-1 . TRBJ1-1 .
CASSLAVNTRVATNEKLFF TGTGCCAGCAGCTTAGCGGTTAACACCAGGGTGGCGACTAATGAAAAACTGTTTTTT TRBV7-9 . TRBJ1-4 .
CASSLVSGDTYGYTF TGTGCCAGCAGCTTAGTTTCCGGCGACACTTATGGCTACACCTTC TRBV7-2 . TRBJ1-2 .
CASSLRGTSGGLGSTDTQYF TGCGCCAGCAGCTTACGGGGGACTAGCGGGGGCCTCGGGAGCACAGATACGCAGTATTTT TRBV5-1 . TRBJ2-3 TRBD2
CASTREAGNTIYF TGTGCCAGCACCCGGGAAGCGGGAAACACCATATATTTT TRBV2 . TRBJ1-3 .
CASSKNPSGPGFHEQYF TGTGCCAGCAGCAAGAACCCCAGCGGGCCCGGATTCCACGAGCAGTACTTC TRBV9 . TRBJ2-7 .
CASSPGQGRGAFF TGTGCCAGCAGTCCAGGACAGGGGAGGGGAGCTTTCTTT TRBV28 . TRBJ1-1 TRBD1
CASSPPTGTSTDTQYF TGCGCCAGCAGCCCACCGACAGGTACCAGCACAGATACGCAGTATTTT TRBV5-1 . TRBJ2-3 .
CASIGTGSYNSPLHF TGTGCCAGTATAGGGACAGGATCCTATAATTCACCCCTCCACTTT TRBV19 many TRBJ1-6 TRBD1
CASSLAAGGGFNYGYTF TGTGCCAGCAGCTTAGCCGCAGGGGGCGGCTTCAACTATGGCTACACCTTC TRBV7-2 . TRBJ1-2 TRBD1
CASSQDVTGVGYTF TGTGCCAGCAGCCAAGATGTAACAGGGGTAGGCTACACCTTC TRBV14 . TRBJ1-2 TRBD1
CASSPREGGGAPGELFF TGTGCCAGCAGCCCTAGGGAAGGCGGGGGGGCTCCCGGGGAGCTGTTTTTT TRBV4-2 few TRBJ2-2 TRBD2
CASSYPERGVTYNEQFF TGTGCCAGCAGCTACCCAGAGCGGGGGGTAACCTACAATGAGCAGTTCTTC TRBV7-2 . TRBJ2-1 TRBD2
CASSPLVKQAGNTIYF TGTGCCAGCAGCCCCTTGGTCAAGCAGGCTGGAAACACCATATATTTT TRBV5-6 . TRBJ1-3 .
CASSLGTGGLFQETQYF TGTGCCAGCAGCTTAGGAACAGGGGGCCTGTTTCAAGAGACCCAGTACTTC TRBV7-9 . TRBJ2-5 TRBD1
CASSPEQGINEKLFF TGTGCCAGCAGCCCTGAACAGGGCATCAATGAAAAACTGTTTTTT TRBV7-9 . TRBJ1-4 .
CASKGQGPDTQYF TGTGCCAGCAAGGGACAGGGCCCAGATACGCAGTATTTT TRBV2 once TRBJ2-3 TRBD1
CASSSQGASKDEQFF TGTGCCAGCAGTTCACAGGGGGCATCTAAGGATGAGCAGTTCTTC TRBV6-2/TRBV6-3 . TRBJ2-1 TRBD1
CASSQSGGRGYGYTF TGTGCCAGCAGCCAATCCGGGGGGAGAGGCTATGGCTACACCTTC TRBV3-1/TRBV3-2 . TRBJ1-2 .
CASSQETGVNEKLFF TGCGCCAGCAGCCAAGAGACAGGGGTTAATGAAAAACTGTTTTTT TRBV4-3 . TRBJ1-4 TRBD1
CASSGQGAYNEQFF TGTGCCAGCAGCGGGCAGGGGGCCTACAATGAGCAGTTCTTC TRBV7-9 . TRBJ2-1 TRBD1
CATRGQGHGELFF TGTGCCACCAGAGGACAGGGTCACGGGGAGCTGTTTTTT TRBV24-1 . TRBJ2-2 TRBD1
CASSTRIDTEAFF TGTGCCAGCAGCACCAGGATCGACACTGAAGCTTTCTTT TRBV11-2 . TRBJ1-1 .
CASSTWPGQGAYEQYF TGTGCCAGTAGCACCTGGCCGGGACAGGGCGCCTACGAGCAGTACTTC TRBV19 . TRBJ2-7 TRBD1
CASTLGALNTEAFF TGTGCCAGCACCTTAGGGGCCTTGAACACTGAAGCTTTCTTT TRBV5-6 . TRBJ1-1 .
CASSQGGAQETQYF TGTGCCAGCAGCCAAGGGGGGGCCCAAGAGACCCAGTACTTC TRBV7-2 . TRBJ2-5 .
CRVGGRAGGRAGELFF TGCCGCGTTGGGGGACGGGCGGGGGGCCGGGCCGGGGAGCTGTTTTTT TRBV29-1 . TRBJ2-2 TRBD2
CASSVQGVNTGELFF TGTGCCAGTAGCGTACAGGGGGTGAACACCGGGGAGCTGTTTTTT TRBV19 . TRBJ2-2 TRBD1
CASRSGSYGYTF TGTGCCAGCAGATCAGGGTCCTATGGCTACACCTTC TRBV6-5 . TRBJ1-2 .
CASSKTVAYGYTF TGTGCCAGTAGCAAGACAGTTGCCTATGGCTACACCTTC TRBV19 . TRBJ1-2 .
CAWSDLGLAKDEQFF TGTGCCTGGAGTGACCTCGGGCTAGCGAAAGATGAGCAGTTCTTC TRBV30 once TRBJ2-1 .
CASSLARNEQFF TGTGCCAGCAGCTTAGCGAGAAATGAGCAGTTCTTC TRBV7-3 once TRBJ2-1 .
CAISEGGASYNSPLHF TGTGCCATCAGTGAGGGGGGGGCCTCCTATAATTCACCCCTCCACTTT TRBV10-3 . TRBJ1-6 .
CASSQDIRTVNIQYF TGTGCCAGCAGCCAAGATATCCGGACAGTAAACATTCAGTACTTC TRBV4-2 . TRBJ2-4 .
CASSLRTGTNTEAFF TGCGCCAGCAGCCTCCGGACAGGGACGAACACTGAAGCTTTCTTT TRBV4-3 . TRBJ1-1 TRBD1
CASSAGTSGSYEQYF TGTGCCAGCAGCGCCGGGACTAGCGGCTCCTACGAGCAGTACTTC TRBV11-3 . TRBJ2-7 TRBD2
CASSQEELSSYNSPLHF TGCGCCAGCAGCCAAGAAGAGTTAAGCTCCTATAATTCACCCCTCCACTTT TRBV4-3 . TRBJ1-6 .
CASSPVPGGNSPLHF TGTGCCAGCAGCCCTGTCCCGGGCGGGAATTCACCCCTCCACTTT TRBV9 . TRBJ1-6 .
CASSQQANTGELFF TGTGCCAGCAGCCAACAGGCAAACACCGGGGAGCTGTTTTTT TRBV14 . TRBJ2-2 .
CASSVYEGGGAETQYF TGTGCCAGCAGCGTGTACGAGGGCGGGGGGGCTGAGACCCAGTACTTC TRBV9 . TRBJ2-5 TRBD2
CASSGQGNDEQYF TGTGCCAGCTCCGGACAGGGGAACGACGAGCAGTACTTC TRBV18 . TRBJ2-7 TRBD1
CASSWGVNTGELFF TGTGCCAGTAGCTGGGGGGTGAACACCGGGGAGCTGTTTTTT TRBV19 . TRBJ2-2 .
CASPPGRGVSGDTIYF TGTGCCAGCCCCCCCGGCAGGGGTGTAAGTGGAGACACCATATATTTT TRBV28 . TRBJ1-3 .
CASSEQTYPYNEQFF TGCGCCAGCAGCGAACAGACGTATCCCTACAATGAGCAGTTCTTC TRBV5-1 . TRBJ2-1 .
CASSLGRGIGYTF TGTGCCAGCAGCTTAGGGAGGGGTATCGGCTACACCTTC TRBV11-2 few TRBJ1-2 .
CASSQGGRQGALDTQYF TGCGCCAGCAGCCAGGGGGGGCGACAGGGGGCTTTGGATACGCAGTATTTT TRBV4-1 . TRBJ2-3 TRBD1
CASDSPRGNSNQPQHF TGTGCTAGTGATTCTCCCCGGGGTAACAGCAATCAGCCCCAGCATTTT TRBV12-5 . TRBJ1-5 .
CASSPPAGAGHTGELFF TGCGCCAGCAGCCCCCCCGCGGGTGCGGGGCACACCGGGGAGCTGTTTTTT TRBV4-3 . TRBJ2-2 .
CASTRTGLDYGYTF TGTGCCAGCACCCGGACAGGGTTGGACTATGGCTACACCTTC TRBV28 . TRBJ1-2 TRBD1